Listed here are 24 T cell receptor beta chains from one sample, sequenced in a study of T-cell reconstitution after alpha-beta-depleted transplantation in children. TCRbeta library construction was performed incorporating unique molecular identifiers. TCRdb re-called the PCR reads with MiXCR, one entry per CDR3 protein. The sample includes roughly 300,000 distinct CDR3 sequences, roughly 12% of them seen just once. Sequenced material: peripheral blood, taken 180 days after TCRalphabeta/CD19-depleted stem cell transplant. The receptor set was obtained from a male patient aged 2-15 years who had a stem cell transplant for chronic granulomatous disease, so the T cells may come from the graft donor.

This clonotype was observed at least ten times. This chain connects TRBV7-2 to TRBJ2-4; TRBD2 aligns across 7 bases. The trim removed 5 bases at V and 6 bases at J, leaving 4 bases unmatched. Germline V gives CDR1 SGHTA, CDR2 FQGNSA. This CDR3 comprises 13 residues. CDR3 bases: TGTGCCAGCAGCCGACTAGCCCGAAACATTCAGTACTTC. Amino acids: CASSRLARNIQYF.

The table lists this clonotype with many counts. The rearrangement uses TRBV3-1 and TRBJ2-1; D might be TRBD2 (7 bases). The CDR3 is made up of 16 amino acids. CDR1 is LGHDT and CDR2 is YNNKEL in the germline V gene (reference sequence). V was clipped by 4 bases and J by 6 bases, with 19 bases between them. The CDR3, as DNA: TGTGCCAGCAGCCTTCTAGGGGGGGCAAGGGGCAATGAGCAGTTCTTC. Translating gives CASSLLGGARGNEQFF.

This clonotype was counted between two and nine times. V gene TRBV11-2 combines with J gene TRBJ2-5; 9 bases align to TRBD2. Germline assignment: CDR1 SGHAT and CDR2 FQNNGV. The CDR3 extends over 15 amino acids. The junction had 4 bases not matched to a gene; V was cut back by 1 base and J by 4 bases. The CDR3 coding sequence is TGTGCCAGCAGCTTAGTGCCAGCGGGAGGAGAGACCCAGTACTTC. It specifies CASSLVPAGGETQYF.

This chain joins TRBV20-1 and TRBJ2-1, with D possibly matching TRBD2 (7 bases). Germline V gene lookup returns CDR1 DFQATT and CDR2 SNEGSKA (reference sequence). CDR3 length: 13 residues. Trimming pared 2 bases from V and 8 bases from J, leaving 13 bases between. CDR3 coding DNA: TGCAGTGCTAGAAGGGGAGGGGGAGATGAGCAGTTCTTC. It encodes CSARRGGGDEQFF.

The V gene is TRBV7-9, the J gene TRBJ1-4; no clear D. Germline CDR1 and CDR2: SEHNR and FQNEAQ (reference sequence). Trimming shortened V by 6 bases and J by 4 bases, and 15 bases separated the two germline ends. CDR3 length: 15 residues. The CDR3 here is CASRPPGESNEKLFF. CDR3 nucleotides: TGTGCCAGCAGACCCCCGGGTGAGAGTAATGAAAAACTGTTTTTT.

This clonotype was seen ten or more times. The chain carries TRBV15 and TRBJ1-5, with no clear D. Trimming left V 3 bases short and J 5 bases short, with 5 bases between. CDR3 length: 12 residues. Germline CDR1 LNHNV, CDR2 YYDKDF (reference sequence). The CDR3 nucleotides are TGTGCCACCAGCAGGAGAGATCAGCCCCAGCATTTT. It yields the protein CATSRRDQPQHF.

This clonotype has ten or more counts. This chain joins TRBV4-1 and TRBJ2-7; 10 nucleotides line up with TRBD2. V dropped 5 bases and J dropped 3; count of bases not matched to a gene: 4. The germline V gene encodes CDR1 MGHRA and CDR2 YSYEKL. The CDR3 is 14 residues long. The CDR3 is CASSKLAGHYEQYF. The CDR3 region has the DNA TGCGCCAGCAGCAAACTAGCGGGGCACTACGAGCAGTACTTC.

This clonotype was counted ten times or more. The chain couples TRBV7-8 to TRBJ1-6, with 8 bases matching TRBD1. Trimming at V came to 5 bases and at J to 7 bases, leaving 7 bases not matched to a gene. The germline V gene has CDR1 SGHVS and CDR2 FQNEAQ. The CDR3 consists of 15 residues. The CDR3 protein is CASSQTGQGNSPLHF. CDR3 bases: TGTGCCAGCAGCCAAACCGGACAGGGAAATTCACCCCTCCACTTT. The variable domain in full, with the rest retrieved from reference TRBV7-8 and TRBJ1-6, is GAGVSQSPRYKVAKRGQDVALRCDPISGHVSLFWYQQALGQGPEFLTYFQNEAQLDKSGLPSDRFFAERPEGSVSTLKIQRTQQEDSAVYLCASSQTGQGNSPLHFGNGTRLTVT.

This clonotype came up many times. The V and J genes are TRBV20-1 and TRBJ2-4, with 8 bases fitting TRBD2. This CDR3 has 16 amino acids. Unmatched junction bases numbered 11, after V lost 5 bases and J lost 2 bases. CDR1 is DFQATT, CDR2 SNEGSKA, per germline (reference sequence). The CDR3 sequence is CSACRAGAVTKNIQYF. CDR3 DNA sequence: TGCAGTGCTTGCCGAGCGGGAGCAGTCACCAAAAACATTCAGTACTTC.

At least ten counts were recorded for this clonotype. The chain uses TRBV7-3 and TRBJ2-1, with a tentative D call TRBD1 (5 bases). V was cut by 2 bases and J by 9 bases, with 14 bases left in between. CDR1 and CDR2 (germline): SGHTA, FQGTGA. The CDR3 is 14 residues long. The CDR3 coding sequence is TGTGCCAGCAGCTTATCCGAGGAAAGGGGTGAGCAGTTCTTC. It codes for CASSLSEERGEQFF.

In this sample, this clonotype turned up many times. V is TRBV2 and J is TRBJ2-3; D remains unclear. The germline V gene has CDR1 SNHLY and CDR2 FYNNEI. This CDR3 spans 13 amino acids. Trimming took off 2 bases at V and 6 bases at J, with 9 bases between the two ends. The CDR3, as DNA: TGTGCCAGCAGTGAATGGAGCTCGGATACGCAGTATTTT. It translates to CASSEWSSDTQYF.

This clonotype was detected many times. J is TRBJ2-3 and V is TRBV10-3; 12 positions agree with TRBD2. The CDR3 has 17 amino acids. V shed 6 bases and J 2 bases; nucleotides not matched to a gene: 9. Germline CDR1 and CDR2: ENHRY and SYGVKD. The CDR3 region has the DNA TGTGCCATCAGCCCCGGACTAGCGGGATCAATCACAGATACGCAGTATTTT. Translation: CAISPGLAGSITDTQYF.

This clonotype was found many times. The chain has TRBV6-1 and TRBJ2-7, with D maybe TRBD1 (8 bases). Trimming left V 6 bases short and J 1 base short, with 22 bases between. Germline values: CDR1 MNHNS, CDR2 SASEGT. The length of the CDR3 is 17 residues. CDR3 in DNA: TGTGCCAGCAGCGCTTACCCCACAGGGGGGGGATCCTACGAGCAGTACTTC. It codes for CASSAYPTGGGSYEQYF.

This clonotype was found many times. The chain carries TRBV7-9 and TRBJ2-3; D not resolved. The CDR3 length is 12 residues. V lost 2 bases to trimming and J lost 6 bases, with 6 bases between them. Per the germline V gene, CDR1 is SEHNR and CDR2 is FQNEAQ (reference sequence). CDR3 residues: CASSLIPDTQYF. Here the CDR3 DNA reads TGTGCCAGCAGCTTAATCCCGGATACGCAGTATTTT.

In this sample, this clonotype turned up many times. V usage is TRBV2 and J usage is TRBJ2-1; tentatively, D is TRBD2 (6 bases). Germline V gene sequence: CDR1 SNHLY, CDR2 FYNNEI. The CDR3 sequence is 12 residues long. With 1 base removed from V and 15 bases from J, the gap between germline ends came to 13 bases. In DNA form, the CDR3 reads TGTGCCAGCAGTGAAGGAGGTAGCGGAGGGTTCTTC. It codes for CASSEGGSGGFF.

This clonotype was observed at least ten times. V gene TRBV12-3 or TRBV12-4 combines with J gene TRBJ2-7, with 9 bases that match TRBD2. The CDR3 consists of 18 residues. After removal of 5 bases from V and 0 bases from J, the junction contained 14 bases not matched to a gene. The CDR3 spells CASSPYWPSGNNSYEQYF. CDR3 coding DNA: TGTGCCAGCAGTCCGTATTGGCCTAGCGGGAATAACTCCTACGAGCAGTACTTC.

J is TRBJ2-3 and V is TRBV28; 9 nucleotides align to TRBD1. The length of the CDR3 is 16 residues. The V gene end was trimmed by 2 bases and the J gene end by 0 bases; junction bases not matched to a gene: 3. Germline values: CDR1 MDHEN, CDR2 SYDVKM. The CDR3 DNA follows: TGTGCCAGCAGTTTACGACAGGGGGGAAGCACAGATACGCAGTATTTT. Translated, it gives CASSLRQGGSTDTQYF.

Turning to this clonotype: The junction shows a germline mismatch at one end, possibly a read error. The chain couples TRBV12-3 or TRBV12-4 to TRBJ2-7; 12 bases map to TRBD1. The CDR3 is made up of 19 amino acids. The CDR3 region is CASCLFGTGGGRMAYEQYF. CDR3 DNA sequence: TGTGCCAGCTGTTTATTCGGGACAGGGGGCGGGAGAATGGCCTACGAGCAGTACTTC.

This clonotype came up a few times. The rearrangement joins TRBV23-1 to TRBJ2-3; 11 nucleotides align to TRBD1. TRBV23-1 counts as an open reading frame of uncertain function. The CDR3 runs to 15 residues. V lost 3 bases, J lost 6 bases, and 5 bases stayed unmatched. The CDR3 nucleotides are TGCGCCAGCAGTCACGGACAGGGGGCTATGGATACGCAGTATTTT. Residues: CASSHGQGAMDTQYF.

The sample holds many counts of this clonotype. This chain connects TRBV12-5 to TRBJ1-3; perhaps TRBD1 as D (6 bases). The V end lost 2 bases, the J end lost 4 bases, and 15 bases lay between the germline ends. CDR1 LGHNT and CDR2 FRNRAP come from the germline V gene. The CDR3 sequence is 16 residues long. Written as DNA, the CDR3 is TGTGCTAGTGGTTTGCAAACCACAGGGATGGGAAACACCATATATTTT. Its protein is CASGLQTTGMGNTIYF.

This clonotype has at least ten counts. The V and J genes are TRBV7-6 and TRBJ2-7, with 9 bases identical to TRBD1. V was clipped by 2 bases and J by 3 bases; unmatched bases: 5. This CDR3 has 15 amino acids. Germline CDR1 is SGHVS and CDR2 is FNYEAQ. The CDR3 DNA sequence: TGTGCCAGCAGCTTAAATCCGACAGGGGGCTACGAGCAGTACTTC. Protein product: CASSLNPTGGYEQYF.

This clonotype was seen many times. The CDR3 sequence is CASSLDRSGRNPYEQYF. The CDR3 coding sequence is TGTGCCAGCAGCTTAGACCGTAGCGGGAGAAACCCCTACGAGCAGTACTTC. The V and J genes are TRBV7-6 and TRBJ2-7, with 9 positions matching TRBD2. V dropped 1 base and J dropped 2; count of bases not matched to a gene: 9. Germline loops: CDR1 SGHVS, CDR2 FNYEAQ. The CDR3 is made up of 17 amino acids.

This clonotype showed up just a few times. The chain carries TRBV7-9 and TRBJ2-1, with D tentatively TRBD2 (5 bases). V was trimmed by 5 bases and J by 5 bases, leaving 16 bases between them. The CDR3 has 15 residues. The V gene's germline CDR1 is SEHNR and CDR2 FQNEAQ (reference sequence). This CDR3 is CASSRFRDGDNEQFF. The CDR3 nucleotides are TGTGCCAGCAGCCGATTCCGGGATGGGGACAATGAGCAGTTCTTC.

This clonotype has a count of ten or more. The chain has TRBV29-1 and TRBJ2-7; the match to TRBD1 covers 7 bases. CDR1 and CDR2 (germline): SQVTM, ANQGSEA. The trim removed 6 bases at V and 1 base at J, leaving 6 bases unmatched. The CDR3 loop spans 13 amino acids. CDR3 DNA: TGCAGCGTGACAGGGTTGGGATCCTACGAGCAGTACTTC. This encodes CSVTGLGSYEQYF.